Shown below are 5 T cell receptor beta chains from a single sample sequenced in a study of PD-L1 blockade in urothelial cancer. Time point: pretreatment peripheral blood. The repertoire was sequenced with immunoSEQ multiplex PCR; TCRdb's copy has only in-frame clones and lacks some. The sample yields over 75,000 clones, 70% to 90% seen once. Here the sequenced sample was PBMCs, taken around atezolizumab (anti-PD-L1) treatment. All receptors derive from a woman older than 75 with urothelial cancer.

The chain is built from TRBV7-2 and TRBJ2-4, with 7 bases fitting TRBD1. The germline V gene encodes CDR1 SGHTA and CDR2 FQGNSA. Losses at the gene ends were 6 bases for V and 5 bases for J; bases not matched to a gene: 7. This CDR3 has 14 amino acids. In nucleotides, the CDR3 is TGTGCCAGCAGTCGAAACCAGGGGGAAAACATTCAGTACTTC. Its protein is CASSRNQGENIQYF.

The chain employs TRBV27 and TRBJ1-2; 8 bases are shared with TRBD1. Germline V gives CDR1 MNHEY, CDR2 SMNVEV (reference sequence). This CDR3 has 16 residues. V lost 0 bases to trimming and J lost 5 bases; unmatched junction nucleotides: 8. The CDR3, as DNA: TGTGCCAGCAGTTTATCTTGGGCAGGGGGCAGGTATGGCTACACCTTC. This codes for CASSLSWAGGRYGYTF.

V gene TRBV2 combines with J gene TRBJ1-1; the D gene is possibly TRBD1 (5 bases). Trimming stripped 3 bases from V and 0 bases from J, with 5 bases between. CDR3 length: 13 residues. The germline V gene encodes CDR1 SNHLY and CDR2 FYNNEI. CDR3 coding DNA: TGTGCCAGCAGTGACAGGGTGAACACTGAAGCTTTCTTT. It is translated as CASSDRVNTEAFF.

This clone was seen a handful of times. This chain joins TRBV12-5 and TRBJ1-5; D ambiguous. Germline assignment: CDR1 LGHNT and CDR2 FRNRAP. With 1 base removed from V and 3 bases from J, the gap between germline ends came to 10 bases. The length of the CDR3 is 15 residues. CDR3 sequence reads: CASGLAQKNNQPQHF. CDR3 in DNA: TGTGCTAGTGGTTTGGCCCAGAAGAACAATCAGCCCCAGCATTTT.

V usage is TRBV9 and J usage is TRBJ2-7; TRBD1 agrees at 7 bases. CDR1 and CDR2 from the germline V gene are SGDLS and YYNGEE. With V trimmed by 3 bases and J by 3 bases, 6 bases remained unmatched. The CDR3 loop spans 14 amino acids. CDR3 protein: CASSATGTHYEQYF. CDR3 sequence (DNA): TGTGCCAGCAGCGCGACAGGGACGCACTACGAGCAGTACTTC. The whole variable domain, filled in from reference TRBV9 and TRBJ2-7, reads DSGVTQTPKHLITATGQRVTLRCSPRSGDLSVYWYQQSLDQGLQFLIQYYNGEERAKGNILERFSAQQFPDLHSELNLSSLELGDSALYFCASSATGTHYEQYFGPGTRLTVT.